Below, 25 T cell receptor beta chains from the same sample are listed, as sequenced in a study of cytotoxic CD8 clonotypes in ibrutinib-treated CLL. Generated by immunoSEQ multiplex PCR, the TCRdb table keeps only in-frame clones and is missing some. The sample shows approximately 200,000 clones, around three quarters of them seen only once. The material sequenced was PBMCs, taken after 24 months of ibrutinib treatment. These receptors were obtained from a human donor with chronic lymphocytic leukemia.

The J gene is TRBJ2-4, the V gene TRBV12-2; the D call of TRBD1 is as the table states it, not checked on the DNA. TRBV12-2 is reported as a pseudogene. The CDR3 is 16 amino acids. As DNA, the CDR3 is TGTGCAAGTCGCTTAGCAGGGGCTGGGTCCAAAAACATTCAGTACTTC. Translated: CASRLAGAGSKNIQYF.

The V call is TRBV7-2, the J call TRBJ2-5; 8 nucleotides align to TRBD2. CDR1 and CDR2 from the germline V gene are SGHTA and FQGNSA. The trim removed 2 bases at V and 2 bases at J, leaving 4 bases unmatched. The length of the CDR3 is 15 residues. The DNA for the CDR3 is TGTGCCAGCAGCTTAACTAGCGGTTCTCAAGAGACCCAGTACTTC. Amino acid sequence: CASSLTSGSQETQYF. Drawing the rest from reference TRBV7-2 and TRBJ2-5, the complete variable domain is GAGVSQSPSNKVTEKGKDVELRCDPISGHTALYWYRQSLGQGLEFLIYFQGNSAPDKSGLPSDRFSAERTGGSVSTLTIQRTQQEDSAVYLCASSLTSGSQETQYFGPGTRLLVL.

The chain combines TRBV23-1 with TRBJ2-7, with no clear D. TRBV23-1 is an ORF, with its function uncertain. The ends were cut back, 1 base at V and 2 bases at J, with 6 bases in the middle. The CDR3 extends over 13 amino acids. In DNA, the CDR3 is TGCGCCAGCAGTCAATGTGGGGCCTACGAGCAGTACTTC. Amino acids: CASSQCGAYEQYF.

The rearrangement links TRBV29-1 to TRBJ1-1; 11 bases line up with TRBD1. The J segment lost 1 base and the V segment lost 5 bases, leaving 3 bases of the junction unmatched. Germline CDR1 and CDR2: SQVTM and ANQGSEA. The CDR3 loop spans 14 amino acids. CDR3 sequence reads: CSVPDRGRNTEAFF. CDR3 bases: TGCAGCGTTCCGGACAGGGGGCGGAACACTGAAGCTTTCTTT.

Written as DNA, the CDR3 is TGCGCCAGCAGCTCTGTGACAGGGGGCTCCGGGGAGCTGTTTTTT. Encoded protein: CASSSVTGGSGELFF. This chain connects TRBV5-1 to TRBJ2-2; 10 nucleotides match TRBD1. V shed 3 bases, J shed 6 bases, and the junction held 5 bases outside the gene matches. The CDR3 spans 15 residues. The germline CDR1 and CDR2 sequences are SGHRS and YFSETQ.

J is TRBJ2-7 and V is TRBV5-8; D is unresolved. The CDR3 sequence is 12 residues long. Trimming pared 3 bases from V and 4 bases from J, leaving 8 bases between. Germline assignment: CDR1 SGHTS and CDR2 YDEGEE. CDR3 coding DNA: TGTGCCAGCAGCTCCGTACGGTACGAGCAGTACTTC. This sequence encodes CASSSVRYEQYF.

This clone was counted between two and nine times. This chain links TRBV6-6 with TRBJ1-1; the match to TRBD1 covers 9 bases. Trimming at V came to 3 bases and at J to 11 bases, leaving 10 bases not matched to a gene. CDR3 length equals 14 residues. CDR1 and CDR2 (germline): MNHNY, SVGAGI (reference sequence). CDR3 amino acids: CASSYSGQGSEAFF. In nucleotides, the CDR3 is TGTGCCAGCAGTTATTCCGGACAGGGGAGTGAGGCTTTCTTT.

This clone was seen more than once but under ten times. The chain carries TRBV30 and TRBJ1-3, with D unclear. The CDR3 spans 16 residues. Germline CDR1 reads GTSNPN; CDR2 reads SVGIG (reference sequence). The V and J ends lost 3 bases and 0 bases respectively, with 15 bases between them. DNA for the CDR3: TGTGCCTGGAGCTCCTTCGTTAGGAACTCTGGAAACACCATATATTTT. Protein product: CAWSSFVRNSGNTIYF.

This clone appeared a few times. The chain recombines TRBV11-2 with TRBJ1-2; 10 bases are a match to TRBD1. Germline CDR1 reads SGHAT; CDR2 reads FQNNGV. Unmatched junction bases numbered 5, after V lost 5 bases and J lost 5 bases. The CDR3 extends over 14 amino acids. In DNA, the CDR3 is TGTGCCAGCAGCCCCAGACAGGGGGCGTATGGCTACACCTTC. Translating it yields CASSPRQGAYGYTF.

This chain uses TRBV7-2 with TRBJ2-1; D is perhaps TRBD2 (5 bases). CDR1 and CDR2 from the germline V gene are SGHTA and FQGNSA. Trimming cost V 1 base and J 7 bases, with 11 bases left between them. CDR3 length equals 14 residues. The CDR3 is CASSLEVGDNEQFF. CDR3 sequence (DNA): TGTGCCAGCAGCTTAGAGGTCGGGGATAATGAGCAGTTCTTC.

The J gene is TRBJ2-7, the V gene TRBV7-6; D is perhaps TRBD2 (6 bases). The length of the CDR3 is 13 residues. V lost 5 bases and J lost 4, with 12 bases in between. The germline V gene encodes CDR1 SGHVS and CDR2 FNYEAQ. CDR3 residues: CASSAAGSYEQYF. The CDR3 DNA sequence: TGTGCCAGCAGCGCCGCGGGGTCTTACGAGCAGTACTTC.

The rearrangement joins TRBV27 to TRBJ2-3; D remains ambiguous. Germline V lookup: CDR1 MNHEY, CDR2 SMNVEV (reference sequence). CDR3 length equals 15 residues. Deletions cut 3 bases from V and 4 bases from J, with 14 bases between. CDR3 in amino acids: CASSLALAVPDTQYF. CDR3 DNA sequence: TGTGCCAGCAGTTTGGCCTTGGCCGTCCCAGATACGCAGTATTTT.

The genes are TRBV27 and TRBJ2-1; D gene uncertain. CDR1 and CDR2 (germline): MNHEY, SMNVEV (reference sequence). The CDR3 contains 13 residues. Trimming shortened V by 2 bases and J by 4 bases, and 6 bases separated the two germline ends. This chain's CDR3 is CASSLIQYNEQFF. The CDR3 DNA sequence: TGTGCCAGCAGTTTAATTCAGTACAATGAGCAGTTCTTC.

The V and J genes are TRBV7-9 and TRBJ2-7; 7 bases match TRBD1. The length of the CDR3 is 12 residues. From germline, CDR1 is SEHNR and CDR2 FQNEAQ (reference sequence). V lost 3 bases, J lost 13 bases, and 9 bases stayed unmatched. CDR3 region: CASSLVFGTDYF. In DNA form, the CDR3 reads TGTGCCAGCAGCTTGGTCTTCGGGACAGATTACTTC.

This clone has only a few counts. The chain carries TRBV5-4 and TRBJ2-1, with D possibly TRBD2 on 5 matching bases. This CDR3 contains 13 residues. Germline-derived CDR1 and CDR2 are SGHNT and YYREEE (reference sequence). V lost 0 bases and J 5 bases, leaving 6 bases between the germline ends. The CDR3 nucleotides read TGTGCCAGCAGCTTGGACGGGAACAATGAGCAGTTCTTC. Translation gives CASSLDGNNEQFF.

This clone is a singleton in its sample. The chain uses TRBV5-1 and TRBJ2-7; maybe TRBD1 (6 bases). CDR1 and CDR2 from the germline V gene are SGHRS and YFSETQ. Trimming cost V 2 bases and J 6 bases, with 12 bases left between them. The CDR3 is 13 residues long. The CDR3 DNA sequence: TGCGCCAGCAGCTTTCCAGGGACACCCGAGCAGTACTTC. Translating it yields CASSFPGTPEQYF.

The chain recombines TRBV9 with TRBJ2-1, with D possibly TRBD2 on 5 matching bases. From germline, CDR1 is SGDLS and CDR2 YYNGEE. The CDR3 runs to 15 residues. The V and J ends lost 0 bases and 4 bases respectively, with 11 bases between them. The CDR3 reads CASSVDGRAYNEQFF. The CDR3 DNA is TGTGCCAGCAGCGTAGATGGGCGGGCGTACAATGAGCAGTTCTTC.

The rearrangement uses TRBV4-1 and TRBJ2-1, with 9 bases that match TRBD2. This CDR3 has 14 amino acids. In germline, CDR1 is MGHRA, CDR2 YSYEKL. J lost 8 bases, V lost 0 bases, and 2 bases had no gene match. The CDR3 loop reads CASSQELAGDEQFF. CDR3 in DNA: TGCGCCAGCAGCCAAGAGTTAGCGGGAGATGAGCAGTTCTTC.

The chain joins TRBV15 to TRBJ1-2; D gene unclear. Germline values: CDR1 LNHNV, CDR2 YYDKDF (reference sequence). The CDR3 is made up of 13 amino acids. Trimming took off 7 bases at V and 2 bases at J, with 11 bases between the two ends. CDR3 nucleotide sequence: TGTGCCACCAAAGGTACGGGGAACTATGGCTACACCTTC. Translation: CATKGTGNYGYTF.

V is TRBV6-5 and J is TRBJ1-3; tentative D call: TRBD1 (5 bases). Germline V gene sequence: CDR1 MNHEY, CDR2 SVGAGI. Trimming shortened V by 4 bases and J by 0 bases, and 10 bases separated the two germline ends. The CDR3 is 15 residues long. The CDR3, as DNA: TGTGCCAGCAGTTCCGGGACCATCTCTGGAAACACCATATATTTT. Translated: CASSSGTISGNTIYF.

The chain recombines TRBV7-6 with TRBJ2-7, with D possibly matching TRBD2 (6 bases). Trimming took off 3 bases at V and 5 bases at J, with 23 bases between the two ends. CDR3 length: 17 residues. Germline lookup yields CDR1 SGHVS and CDR2 FNYEAQ. CDR3 sequence reads: CASSLNGDTTSFNEQYF. As DNA, the CDR3 is TGTGCCAGCAGCTTGAACGGAGACACGACTAGTTTTAACGAGCAGTACTTC.

The rearrangement links TRBV6-5 to TRBJ2-7; D is tentatively TRBD1 or TRBD2 (5 bases each). Looked up from germline, CDR1 is MNHEY and CDR2 is SVGAGI. V dropped 6 bases and J dropped 0 bases, with 15 bases sitting between them. CDR3 length equals 15 residues. The CDR3 nucleotides are TGTGCCAGCAGACCAGGTTCGGGGCGCTCCTACGAGCAGTACTTC. Protein product: CASRPGSGRSYEQYF.

The CDR3 sequence is CASSPPGRGLGAFF. DNA of the CDR3: TGTGCCAGCTCACCACCCGGCAGGGGGCTTGGAGCTTTCTTT. The chain joins TRBV18 to TRBJ1-1, with TRBD1 matching 8 bases. V lost 0 bases to trimming and J lost 10 bases; unmatched junction nucleotides: 7. The CDR3 consists of 14 residues. Germline assignment: CDR1 KGHSH and CDR2 LQKENI. Looking up the rest from reference TRBV18 and TRBJ1-1 gives the full variable domain: NAGVMQNPRHLVRRRGQEARLRCSPMKGHSHVYWYRQLPEEGLKFMVYLQKENIIDESGMPKERFSAEFPKEGPSILRIQQVVRGDSAAYFCASSPPGRGLGAFFGQGTRLTVV.

The table lists this clone with a count of one. The genes are TRBV6-5 and TRBJ2-7; a weak D match, TRBD2 (5 bases). This CDR3 is built from 16 residues. Between the trimmed V and J ends, which lost 2 bases and 7 bases, there was a span of 21 bases. Germline CDR1 MNHEY, CDR2 SVGAGI. CDR3 loop: CASSYGRAAGEGEQYF. For the CDR3, the DNA is TGTGCCAGCAGTTACGGGCGCGCCGCCGGGGAAGGGGAGCAGTACTTC.

This rearrangement joins TRBV19 to TRBJ2-7; the match to TRBD2 covers 10 bases. CDR1 and CDR2 (germline): LNHDA, SQIVND (reference sequence). CDR3 length: 16 residues. The V segment lost 10 bases and the J segment 1 base; nucleotides outside the gene matches: 13. CDR3 region: CAKVPSSGRISYEQYF. CDR3 nucleotide sequence: TGTGCCAAAGTACCCTCTAGCGGGAGAATATCCTACGAGCAGTACTTC.